These 27 T cell receptor beta chains came from one sample sequenced in a study of T cells in Graves' hyperthyroidism and ophthalmopathy. Using RNA transcripts as the source, TCR beta CDR3 regions were amplified. In the first-round RT-PCR of the TCR CDR3, the HTBI primer set was used. TCRdb re-called the multiplex PCR reads through MiXCR, storing one row per CDR3 protein. The table shows about 620,000 distinct CDR3 sequences, with 15% to 20% occurring only once. The sequenced sample was blood. The receptors derive from a woman aged 25 to 39 with Graves' hyperthyroidism.

The chain combines TRBV19 with TRBJ2-7; the D gene is possibly TRBD2 (6 bases). The CDR3 contains 12 residues. Trimming left V 7 bases short and J 3 bases short, with 10 bases between. Germline V gives CDR1 LNHDA, CDR2 SQIVND (reference sequence). This chain's CDR3 is CASTWRGYEQYF. CDR3 DNA: TGTGCCAGTACTTGGAGGGGCTACGAGCAGTACTTC.

The chain carries TRBV19 and TRBJ1-5; D unresolved. The CDR3 is 16 amino acids. Trimming removed 1 base at V and 2 bases at J, with 12 bases between. Germline values: CDR1 LNHDA, CDR2 SQIVND (reference sequence). CDR3 region: CASSIVGARGNQPQHF. In DNA form, the CDR3 reads TGTGCCAGTAGTATAGTAGGAGCGCGGGGCAATCAGCCCCAGCATTTT.

This clonotype was seen more than once but under ten times. V gene TRBV4-2 combines with J gene TRBJ2-1; D is perhaps TRBD1 (6 bases). The germline V and J ends were trimmed by 0 bases and 10 bases, with 16 bases remaining between them. Germline CDR1 is LGHNA and CDR2 is YNFKEQ. This CDR3 spans 15 amino acids. The CDR3, as DNA: TGTGCCAGCAGCCAAGATTTAGGGGGAGTTGAGGAGCAGTTCTTC. Its translation is CASSQDLGGVEEQFF.

This clonotype has at least ten counts. The chain employs TRBV7-3 and TRBJ1-3, with 8 bases aligning to TRBD1. The length of the CDR3 is 15 residues. Germline V CDR1 and CDR2: SGHTA, FQGTGA. The V gene end was trimmed by 3 bases and the J gene end by 3 bases; junction bases not matched to a gene: 4. The CDR3 nucleotides are TGTGCCAGCAGCTTCGTCACAGGGGGTGGAAACACCATATATTTT. Encoded protein: CASSFVTGGGNTIYF. Combining the CDR3 with reference TRBV7-3 and TRBJ1-3 gives the whole variable domain GAGVSQTPSNKVTEKGKYVELRCDPISGHTALYWYRQSLGQGPEFLIYFQGTGAADDSGLPNDRFFAVRPEGSVSTLKIQRTERGDSAVYLCASSFVTGGGNTIYFGEGSWLTVV.

This clonotype appeared many times. Here the CDR3 DNA reads TGTGCCAGCAGTGTTCGGGACGGTGTTAGCACTGAAGCTTTCTTT. Protein sequence: CASSVRDGVSTEAFF. The gene calls are TRBV2 and TRBJ1-1, with D perhaps TRBD1 (5 bases). The V end lost 4 bases, the J end lost 4 bases, and 16 bases lay between the germline ends. The CDR3 has 15 amino acids. In germline, CDR1 is SNHLY, CDR2 FYNNEI.

This clonotype was recorded at least ten times. This chain links TRBV11-3 with TRBJ2-2, with TRBD2 matching 7 bases. CDR1 and CDR2 (germline): SGHNT, YENEEA. This CDR3 is built from 15 residues. J was trimmed by 5 bases and V by 5 bases; bases with no gene match: 8. CDR3 amino acids: CASSTWEGPTGELFF. The CDR3 coding sequence is TGTGCCAGCAGCACCTGGGAGGGCCCGACCGGGGAGCTGTTTTTT.

There are many counts of this clonotype. This chain joins TRBV28 and TRBJ2-7; D may be TRBD2 (6 bases). CDR1 is MDHEN, CDR2 SYDVKM, per germline. V lost 8 bases and J 0 bases, leaving 11 bases between the germline ends. This CDR3 spans 13 amino acids. The DNA of the CDR3 is TGTGCCAGCGATCGAGCGGGCTCCTACGAGCAGTACTTC. Encoded protein: CASDRAGSYEQYF.

V is TRBV29-1 and J is TRBJ2-1; no firm D call. V dropped 2 bases and J dropped 9 bases, with 2 bases sitting between them. CDR1 is SQVTM, CDR2 ANQGSEA, per germline. The CDR3 has 9 residues. The chain's CDR3 is CSVEFEQFF. The CDR3 DNA follows: TGCAGCGTTGAATTTGAGCAGTTCTTC.

This clonotype was seen repeatedly, ten times or more. V and J are TRBV25-1 and TRBJ2-3; TRBD1 matches at 9 bases. The germline V gene has CDR1 MGHDK and CDR2 SYGVNS. The CDR3 extends over 14 amino acids. V lost 6 bases, J lost 4 bases, and 5 bases stayed unmatched. The CDR3: CASRRGQGSDTQYF. CDR3 DNA sequence: TGTGCCAGCAGAAGAGGACAGGGGTCAGATACGCAGTATTTT.

This clonotype has ten or more counts. The chain links TRBV28 to TRBJ2-2; D perhaps matches TRBD2 (7 bases). Trimming took 6 bases from V and 6 from J, leaving 17 bases between them. This CDR3 has 15 amino acids. Germline V gene sequence: CDR1 MDHEN, CDR2 SYDVKM. The DNA for the CDR3 is TGTGCCAGCAGCGGACGGGGGGCGGGGGCCGGGGAGCTGTTTTTT. Its translation is CASSGRGAGAGELFF.

The chain links TRBV7-2 to TRBJ1-1; D call uncertain. Trimming shortened V by 10 bases and J by 1 base, and 13 bases separated the two germline ends. Per germline, CDR1 SGHTA and CDR2 FQGNSA. CDR3 length: 13 amino acids. The CDR3 spells CATSAQPNTEAFF. For the CDR3, the DNA is TGTGCCACCTCGGCACAACCGAACACTGAAGCTTTCTTT.

This clonotype was observed at least ten times. The genes are TRBV7-8 and TRBJ2-1; D may be TRBD1 or TRBD2 (5 bases each). In germline, CDR1 is SGHVS, CDR2 FQNEAQ. The CDR3 runs 16 residues. V gave up 5 bases and J gave up 7 bases, with 21 bases separating them. CDR3 amino acids: CASSLPRDRVMNEQFF. Written as DNA, the CDR3 is TGTGCCAGCAGCCTGCCCCGGGACCGCGTAATGAATGAGCAGTTCTTC.

This chain uses TRBV24-1 with TRBJ1-3, with D possibly matching TRBD1 (6 bases). The CDR3 consists of 13 residues. The V end lost 12 bases, the J end lost 1 base, and 12 bases lay between the germline ends. Germline values: CDR1 KGHDR, CDR2 SFDVKD. In nucleotides, the CDR3 is TGTGCCGCATCCACAGGGTCTGGAAACACCATATATTTT. Amino acids: CAASTGSGNTIYF.

There are a few counts of this clonotype. V usage is TRBV5-1 and J usage is TRBJ2-2, with 11 bases matching TRBD2. The germline V gene encodes CDR1 SGHRS and CDR2 YFSETQ. The length of the CDR3 is 14 residues. Trimming took 5 bases from V and 6 from J; bases not matched to a gene: 3. The CDR3 region has the DNA TGCGCCAGCAGACTAGCGGGAGTCGCCGGGGAGCTGTTTTTT. Translating gives CASRLAGVAGELFF.

This clonotype showed up just once. This could be a read error, since a much larger clone is one nucleotide away. The chain joins TRBV3-1 to TRBJ1-4; TRBD1 aligns across 7 bases. The germline V gene encodes CDR1 LGHDT and CDR2 YNNKEL (reference sequence). The CDR3 spans 14 residues. This CDR3 is CASSQQGVIEKRFF. The CDR3 region has the DNA TGTGCCAGCAGCCAGCAGGGGGTGATTGAAAAACGGTTTTTT.

This clonotype was found a few times. Just one base apart from a much larger clone, this may be a read error. The J gene is TRBJ2-3, the V gene TRBV7-9; D not certain. V dropped 1 base and J dropped 4 bases, with 3 bases sitting between them. This CDR3 has 12 amino acids. Germline V gene sequence: CDR1 SEHNR, CDR2 FQNEAQ (reference sequence). The CDR3 region is CASSLEPDTQYF. The DNA of the CDR3 is TGTGCCAGCAGCTTAGAACCAGATACGCAGTATTTT.

This clonotype was observed many times. The chain links TRBV18 to TRBJ1-1; D gene unclear. Trimming removed 3 bases at V and 12 bases at J, with 14 bases between. Germline-derived CDR1 and CDR2 are KGHSH and LQKENI. The CDR3 is 12 residues long. In nucleotides, the CDR3 is TGTGCCAGCTCACCCGAGGGATACGGGCCTTTCTTT. Its protein is CASSPEGYGPFF. The variable domain in full, with the rest retrieved from reference TRBV18 and TRBJ1-1, is NAGVMQNPRHLVRRRGQEARLRCSPMKGHSHVYWYRQLPEEGLKFMVYLQKENIIDESGMPKERFSAEFPKEGPSILRIQQVVRGDSAAYFCASSPEGYGPFFGQGTRLTVV.

The chain has TRBV14 and TRBJ1-3; D not certain. Germline V lookup: CDR1 SGHDN, CDR2 FVKESK. The CDR3 runs to 18 residues. Trimming shortened V by 2 bases and J by 0 bases, and 17 bases separated the two germline ends. The CDR3, as DNA: TGTGCCAGCAGCCAAAAGTCATGGTACCGTGTCTCTGGAAACACCATATATTTT. Amino acid sequence: CASSQKSWYRVSGNTIYF.

In the case of this clonotype: This clone may be a read error of a much larger clone one base away. The chain employs TRBV2 and TRBJ1-1, with D uncertain. The CDR3 contains 13 residues. V was trimmed by 2 bases and J by 7 bases, leaving 11 bases between them. Germline CDR1 is SNHLY and CDR2 is FYNNEI. The chain's CDR3 is CASSESRGVEAFF. The CDR3 bases are TGTGCCAGCAGTGAATCGCGGGGAGTTGAAGCTTTCTTT.

The table lists this clonotype with many counts. The rearrangement joins TRBV2 to TRBJ2-7; 8 nucleotides match TRBD1. This CDR3 is 14 amino acids long. With 4 bases clipped from V and 3 bases from J, the junction kept 5 bases outside the gene matches. Germline V gives CDR1 SNHLY, CDR2 FYNNEI. In nucleotides, the CDR3 is TGTGCCAGCAGTGTTCAGGGGGCGGGCTACGAGCAGTACTTC. Its protein is CASSVQGAGYEQYF. The variable domain in full, completed from reference TRBV2 and TRBJ2-7, reads EPEVTQTPSHQVTQMGQEVILRCVPISNHLYFYWYRQILGQKVEFLVSFYNNEISEKSEIFDDQFSVERPDGSNFTLKIRSTKLEDSAMYFCASSVQGAGYEQYFGPGTRLTVT.

This chain connects TRBV18 to TRBJ2-2; no clear D. The germline gives CDR1 KGHSH, CDR2 LQKENI. The CDR3 loop spans 14 amino acids. The V end was cut by 1 base, the J end by 10 bases, with 13 bases between. Written as DNA, the CDR3 is TGTGCCAGCTCACCACGACGGACGGCCTCGGAGCTGTTTTTT. It specifies CASSPRRTASELFF.

The table lists this clonotype with many counts. The rearrangement links TRBV27 to TRBJ2-1, with D hard to call. Deletions cut 3 bases from V and 5 bases from J, with 11 bases between. Germline V CDR1 and CDR2: MNHEY, SMNVEV (reference sequence). This CDR3 region has 14 residues. CDR3 sequence reads: CASSFGSPNNEQFF. DNA of the CDR3: TGTGCCAGCAGTTTCGGTAGCCCGAACAATGAGCAGTTCTTC.

This clonotype was seen many times. The chain employs TRBV28 and TRBJ2-7, with D possibly matching TRBD1 (6 bases). CDR3 length equals 16 residues. V was trimmed by 2 bases and J by 5 bases, leaving 19 bases between them. Looked up from germline, CDR1 is MDHEN and CDR2 is SYDVKM. This CDR3 reads CASSLNPGQRIHEQYF. CDR3 bases: TGTGCCAGCAGTTTAAATCCCGGACAGAGGATCCACGAGCAGTACTTC.

The chain employs TRBV5-8 and TRBJ2-1, with TRBD1 matching over 11 bases. This CDR3 spans 21 amino acids. CDR1 is SGHTS, CDR2 YDEGEE, per germline. The V segment lost 0 bases and the J segment 5 bases; nucleotides outside the gene matches: 19. CDR3 loop: CASSLGLGQGGPVPRHNEQFF. Written as DNA, the CDR3 is TGTGCCAGCAGCTTGGGCTTGGGACAGGGGGGACCCGTCCCCCGGCACAATGAGCAGTTCTTC. The full variable domain, its missing parts supplied by reference TRBV5-8 and TRBJ2-1, is EAGVTQSPTHLIKTRGQQATLRCSPISGHTSVYWYQQALGLGLQFLLWYDEGEERNRGNFPPRFSGRQFPNYSSELNVNALELEDSALYLCASSLGLGQGGPVPRHNEQFFGPGTRLTVL.

This clonotype came up a few times. The J gene is TRBJ2-7, the V gene TRBV6-1; perhaps D is TRBD1 or TRBD2 (6 bases each). The CDR3 length is 13 residues. V lost 3 bases to trimming and J lost 5 bases, with 11 bases between them. Germline V gene lookup returns CDR1 MNHNS and CDR2 SASEGT. The chain's CDR3 is CASSDRGANEQYF. The CDR3 DNA sequence: TGTGCCAGCAGTGATAGGGGGGCCAACGAGCAGTACTTC.

Points on this clonotype: A read error may explain this, as a much larger clone is one base away. The CDR3 end shows no conserved phenylalanine or tryptophan, and so a read error is likely. This chain connects TRBV11-2 to TRBJ2-1; the match to TRBD2 covers 15 bases. With 3 bases clipped from V and 2 bases from J, the junction kept 8 bases outside the gene matches. Germline V CDR1 and CDR2: SGHAT, FQNNGV. The CDR3 extends over 19 amino acids. CDR3 protein: CASSFRGLAGGLTYNEQFL. As DNA, the CDR3 is TGTGCCAGCAGCTTCCGGGGACTAGCGGGAGGATTAACCTACAATGAGCAGTTCCTC.

This clonotype was seen at least ten times. The V call is TRBV28, the J call TRBJ2-7; D gene ambiguous. V was trimmed by 8 bases and J by 1 base, leaving 9 bases between them. CDR1 and CDR2 (germline): MDHEN, SYDVKM. CDR3 length: 12 amino acids. CDR3 sequence reads: CASHAPSYEQYF. CDR3 coding DNA: TGTGCCAGCCACGCCCCATCCTACGAGCAGTACTTC.